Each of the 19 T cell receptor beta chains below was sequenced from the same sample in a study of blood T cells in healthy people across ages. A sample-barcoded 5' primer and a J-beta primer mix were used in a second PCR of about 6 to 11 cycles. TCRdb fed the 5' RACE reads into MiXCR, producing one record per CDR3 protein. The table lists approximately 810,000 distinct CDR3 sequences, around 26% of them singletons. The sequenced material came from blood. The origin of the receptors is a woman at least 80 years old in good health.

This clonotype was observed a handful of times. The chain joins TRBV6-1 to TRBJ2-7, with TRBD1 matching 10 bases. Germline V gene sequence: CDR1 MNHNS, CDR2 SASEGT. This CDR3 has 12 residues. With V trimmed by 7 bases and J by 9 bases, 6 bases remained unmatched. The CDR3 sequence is CASIPGTGVQYF. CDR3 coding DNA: TGTGCCAGCATTCCTGGGACAGGGGTGCAGTACTTC.

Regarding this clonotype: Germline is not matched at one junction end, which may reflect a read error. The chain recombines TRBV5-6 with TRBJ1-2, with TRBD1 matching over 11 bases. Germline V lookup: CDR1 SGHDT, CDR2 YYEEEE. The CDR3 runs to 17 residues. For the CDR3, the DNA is TGTGCCAGCAGCTCGGACAGGGGGCGATTCCCCCTCTATGGCTGCACCTTC. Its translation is CASSSDRGRFPLYGCTF. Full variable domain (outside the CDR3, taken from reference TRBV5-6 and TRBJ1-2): DAGVTQSPTHLIKTRGQQVTLRCSPKSGHDTVSWYQQALGQGPQFIFQYYEEEERQRGNFPDRFSGHQFPNYSSELNVNALLLGDSALYLCASSSDRGRFPLYGCTFGSGTRLTVV.

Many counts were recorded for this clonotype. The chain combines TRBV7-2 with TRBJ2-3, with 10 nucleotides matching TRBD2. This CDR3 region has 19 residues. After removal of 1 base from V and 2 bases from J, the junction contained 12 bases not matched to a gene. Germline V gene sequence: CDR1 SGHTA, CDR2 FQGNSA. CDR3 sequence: CASSLEDISGGLFTDTQYF. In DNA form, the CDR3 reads TGTGCCAGCAGCTTAGAGGATATTAGCGGGGGGCTATTCACAGATACGCAGTATTTT.

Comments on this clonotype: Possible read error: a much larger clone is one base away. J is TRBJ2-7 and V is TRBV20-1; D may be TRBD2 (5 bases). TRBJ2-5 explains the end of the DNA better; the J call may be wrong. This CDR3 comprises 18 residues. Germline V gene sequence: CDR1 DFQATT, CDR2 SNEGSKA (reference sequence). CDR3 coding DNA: TGCAGTGCTAGCCCCCTTGCAGCGAGGGTGCCTATTAGTGAGACCCAGTACTTC. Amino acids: CSASPLAARVPISETQYF.

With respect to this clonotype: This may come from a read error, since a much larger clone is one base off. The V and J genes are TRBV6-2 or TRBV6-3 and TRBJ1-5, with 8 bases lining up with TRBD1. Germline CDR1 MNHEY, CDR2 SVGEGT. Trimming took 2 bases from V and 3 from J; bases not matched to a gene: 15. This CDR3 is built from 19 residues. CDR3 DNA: TGTGCCAGCAGTTACCTGACAGGGGCGGGCTCGACTTACAATCAGCCCCAGCATTTT. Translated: CASSYLTGAGSTYNQPQHF.

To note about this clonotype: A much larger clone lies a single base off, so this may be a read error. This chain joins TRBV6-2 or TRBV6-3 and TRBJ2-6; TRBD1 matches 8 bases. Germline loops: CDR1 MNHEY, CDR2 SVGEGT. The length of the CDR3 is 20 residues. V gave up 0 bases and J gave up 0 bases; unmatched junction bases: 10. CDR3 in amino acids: CASSYSLKDREFSGANVLTF. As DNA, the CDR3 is TGTGCCAGCAGTTACTCCTTAAAGGACAGGGAATTCTCTGGGGCCAACGTCCTGACTTTC.

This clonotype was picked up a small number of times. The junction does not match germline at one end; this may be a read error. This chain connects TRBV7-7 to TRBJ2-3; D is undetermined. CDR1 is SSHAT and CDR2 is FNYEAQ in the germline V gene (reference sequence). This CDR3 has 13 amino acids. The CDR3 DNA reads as TGTGCTAGCAGCTCAGCGCTCGCAGATACGCAGTATTTT. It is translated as CASSSALADTQYF. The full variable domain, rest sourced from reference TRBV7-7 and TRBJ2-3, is GAGVSQSPRYKVTKRGQDVTLRCDPISSHATLYWYQQALGQGPEFLTYFNYEAQPDKSGLPSDRFSAERPEGSISTLTIQRTEQRDSAMYRCASSSALADTQYFGPGTRLTVL.

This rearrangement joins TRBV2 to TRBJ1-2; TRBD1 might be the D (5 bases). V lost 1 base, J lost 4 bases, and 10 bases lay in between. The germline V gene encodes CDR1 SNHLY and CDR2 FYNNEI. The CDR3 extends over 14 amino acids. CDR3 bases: TGTGCCAGCAGTGAAGGGGGGGGACGCTATGGCTACACCTTC. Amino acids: CASSEGGGRYGYTF.

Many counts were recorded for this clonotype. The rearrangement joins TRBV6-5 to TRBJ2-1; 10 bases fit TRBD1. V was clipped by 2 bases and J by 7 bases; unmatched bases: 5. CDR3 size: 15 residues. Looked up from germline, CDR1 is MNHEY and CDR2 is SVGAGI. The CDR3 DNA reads TGTGCCAGCAGTTACGGACAGGGGGTGCGGAATGAGCAGTTCTTC. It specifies CASSYGQGVRNEQFF.

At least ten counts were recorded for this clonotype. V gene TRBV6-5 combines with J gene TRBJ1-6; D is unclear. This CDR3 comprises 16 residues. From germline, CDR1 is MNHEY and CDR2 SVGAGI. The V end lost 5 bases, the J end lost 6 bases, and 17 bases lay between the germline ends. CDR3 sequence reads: CASSIRFREANSPLHF. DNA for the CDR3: TGTGCCAGCAGTATCCGATTTCGAGAAGCTAATTCACCCCTCCACTTT.

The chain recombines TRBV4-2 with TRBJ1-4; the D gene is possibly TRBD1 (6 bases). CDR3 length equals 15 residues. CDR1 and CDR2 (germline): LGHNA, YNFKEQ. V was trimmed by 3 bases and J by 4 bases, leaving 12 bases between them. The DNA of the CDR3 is TGTGCCAGCAGCCAGAGGACAGACCTTAATGAAAAACTGTTTTTT. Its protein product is CASSQRTDLNEKLFF.

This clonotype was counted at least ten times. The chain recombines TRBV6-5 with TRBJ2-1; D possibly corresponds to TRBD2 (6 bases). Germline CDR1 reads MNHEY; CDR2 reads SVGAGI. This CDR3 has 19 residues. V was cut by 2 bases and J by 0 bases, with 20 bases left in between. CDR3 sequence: CASSYLHSRGGSSYNEQFF. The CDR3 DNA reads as TGTGCCAGCAGTTACCTACACAGTAGAGGAGGGTCCTCCTACAATGAGCAGTTCTTC.

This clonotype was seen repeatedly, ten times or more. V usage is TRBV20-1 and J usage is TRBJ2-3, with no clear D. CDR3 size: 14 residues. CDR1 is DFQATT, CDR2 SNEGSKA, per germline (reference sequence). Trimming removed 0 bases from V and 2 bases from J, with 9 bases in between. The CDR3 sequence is CSARDIGSTDTQYF. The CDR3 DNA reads TGCAGTGCTAGAGATATCGGGTCCACAGATACGCAGTATTTT.

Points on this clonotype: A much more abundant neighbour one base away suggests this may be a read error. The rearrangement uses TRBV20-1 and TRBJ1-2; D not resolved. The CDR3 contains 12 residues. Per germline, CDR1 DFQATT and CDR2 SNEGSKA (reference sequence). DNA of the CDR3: TGCAGTGCTGGAGCGGGGTACGATGGCCACACCTTC. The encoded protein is CSAGAGYDGHTF.

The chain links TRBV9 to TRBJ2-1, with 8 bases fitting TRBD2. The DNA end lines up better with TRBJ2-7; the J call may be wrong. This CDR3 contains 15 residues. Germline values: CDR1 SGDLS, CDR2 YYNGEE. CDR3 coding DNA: TGTGCCAGCAGCGTATTTTTCGGGGGGGGCAATGAGCAGTACTTC. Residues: CASSVFFGGGNEQYF.

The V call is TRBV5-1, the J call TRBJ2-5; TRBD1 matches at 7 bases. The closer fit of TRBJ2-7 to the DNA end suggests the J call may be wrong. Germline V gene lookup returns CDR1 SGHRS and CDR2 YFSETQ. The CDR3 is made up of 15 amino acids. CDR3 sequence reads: CASRTIGRQGNEQYF. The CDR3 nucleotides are TGCGCCAGCAGGACGATAGGCCGACAGGGTAACGAGCAGTACTTC.

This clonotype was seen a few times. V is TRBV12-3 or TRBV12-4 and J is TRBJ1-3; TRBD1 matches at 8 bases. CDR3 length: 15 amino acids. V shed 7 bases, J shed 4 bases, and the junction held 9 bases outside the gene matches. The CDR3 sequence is CASKRQGTRGNTIYF. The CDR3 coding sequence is TGTGCCAGCAAAAGACAGGGGACTCGGGGAAACACCATATATTTT.

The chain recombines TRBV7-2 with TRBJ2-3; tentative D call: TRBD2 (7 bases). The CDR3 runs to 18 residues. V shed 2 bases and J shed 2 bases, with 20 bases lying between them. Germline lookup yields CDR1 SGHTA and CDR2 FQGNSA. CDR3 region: CASSLKSGGGGYTDTQYF. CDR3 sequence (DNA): TGTGCCAGCAGCTTAAAATCGGGGGGCGGGGGCTACACAGATACGCAGTATTTT. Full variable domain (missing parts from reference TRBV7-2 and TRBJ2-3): GAGVSQSPSNKVTEKGKDVELRCDPISGHTALYWYRQSLGQGLEFLIYFQGNSAPDKSGLPSDRFSAERTGGSVSTLTIQRTQQEDSAVYLCASSLKSGGGGYTDTQYFGPGTRLTVL.

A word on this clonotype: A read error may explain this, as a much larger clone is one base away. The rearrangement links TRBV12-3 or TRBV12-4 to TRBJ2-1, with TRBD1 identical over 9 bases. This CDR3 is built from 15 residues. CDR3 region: CTSSPRDRVENEQFF. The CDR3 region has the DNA TGTACCAGCAGTCCCCGGGACAGGGTGGAGAATGAGCAGTTCTTC.